The sequence of this TCR beta chain was determined in a study of cytomegalovirus exposure and HLA in healthy donors (dated by TCRdb to the late 2010s). About the investigation overall: In an earlier analysis of 550 to 750 of the donors, about 260 Gb of sequence data and 95 million to 130 million unique TCR beta sequences from 180 million or so T cells were reported. Of the approximately 370 genotyped donors, roughly 80% were placed in the genetic ancestry cluster associated with self-reported Caucasian donors. Because of strong linkage in the cohort, roughly five DR-DQ haplotypes were treated as single units for association and clustering. An early release that covered more than 550 HLA-typed donors contained about 300 gigabases of sequencing data and around 80 million unique TCR sequences. Typing coverage differed by locus: A, B, C, DRB1 and DQB1 were typed in about 620-640 donors, DQA1 in about 500, DPA1 in 600 to 610, and DPB1 in approximately 450. A later genetic analysis took genome-wide SNP genotypes for about 55% of the 666 donors and used that subset as a discovery cohort. To predict cytomegalovirus infection status, the study combined high-throughput TCR immunosequencing, statistical association of individual TCRs with disease status, and machine learning. The study used immunosequencing to profile the T cell repertoires of about 670 subjects and linked those repertoires to cytomegalovirus serostatus. Rather than drawing on any new phenotypic data, the later analysis identified candidate immune exposures from TCR beta sequences and the way those sequences occurred across donors. Across 398 genotyped donors of the cohort, an average of approximately 240,000 unique TCR beta nucleotide sequences per donor were sequenced, and around 19% of those sequences were non-productive. Donor age, sex, ethnicity and CMV serostatus were compiled together with the repertoire data. An earlier analysis of approximately 500 of the donors applied high-throughput TCR beta sequencing to assess whether each TCR beta V gene segment acted as functional or pseudogenic. In a later analysis, previously published TCR beta repertoires from 600 to 850 donors were re-analyzed and high-resolution HLA genotyping was added so that TCR occurrence patterns could be studied. Along with the roughly 700-subject first cohort, a separate validation cohort of over a hundred different subjects was used. Every repertoire in the discovery cohort had been generated on one and the same sequencing platform. HLA typing included class I and class II loci at four-digit resolution. The study aimed to test whether signatures of past pathogen exposure could be identified by cataloging public T cell receptors. The research as a whole found: In vitro tests confirmed that three of the cytomegalovirus-associated TCR beta chains recognize cytomegalovirus antigens. Because counts were too low, about 18 rarely observed V segments, including chromosome 9 orphons, were excluded from the earlier analysis of around 590 of the donors. A group of highly shared sequence variants was considered likely to be a technical artifact of the sequencing pipeline. An earlier analysis of approximately 530 of the donors showed that most TCR beta V segments appeared in productive rearrangements either about 87% or about 30% of the time, which broadly matched IMGT annotations. Cytomegalovirus status was reported to be diagnosed by the classifier with high specificity and sensitivity in both the original and validation cohorts. At a false discovery rate of 0.05, a later analysis linked approximately 18,000 TCR beta sequences to specific HLA alleles. Roughly uniform sequencing depth across donors was assumed in presence/absence analyses, although this assumption may not hold. According to a later genetic analysis, donors in an Asian-associated ancestry cluster had fewer N-insertions in productive TCRs than the approximately 710-donor mean. Strong co-occurrence of HLA alleles, especially DR and DQ, made assigning TCR associations to individual alleles difficult. Most TCR sequences were observed very rarely across donors, whereas some public TCRs were present in many individuals. CMV serostatus was the only immune exposure information available for the cohort. The study listed 150 to 200 TCR beta chains as associated with cytomegalovirus. Compared with equally common non-associated chains, HLA-associated TCR beta chains in a later analysis were more clonally expanded and had lower generation probabilities. According to a later analysis, most CMV-associated TCR beta chains appeared to be HLA-restricted, and the HLA associations seemed to be driven largely by CMV exposure. Because some donors lacked HLA typing at each locus, the association tests relied only on the typed subset. Only TCR beta chains were sequenced in this cohort, and the absence of alpha or paired-chain data limited detectable features. A further reported finding was that TCR beta sequences accurately predicted the HLA-A and HLA-B alleles for most subjects in the first cohort. The authors suggested that the approach could potentially be extended to other disease states and immunological phenotypes. The 87-base-pair reads could not distinguish some IMGT-functional V segments, including TRBV6-2 and TRBV6-3, so those segments were excluded. A later analysis found that TCR association rates varied across HLA loci, with DRB1 alleles showing the most associated TCRs and HLA-C alleles the fewest. In a later analysis, several top co-occurrence clusters were reported to appear linked to parvovirus B19, influenza, CMV and Epstein-Barr virus. Linkage disequilibrium might explain the correlated functional status among segregating V segments, but an unknown experimental factor could not be excluded. A later genetic analysis associated a missense DCLRE1C variant with V-gene and J-gene trimming of TCR beta chains, and an independent cohort replicated the association.

Of note for this clone: This receptor's antigen is unknown. No base quality information exists; no much larger clone differs at one position.

Inclusive of the bounding cysteine and phenylalanine, the CDR3 is 13 residues long. Solely the CDR3 DNA is kept, with 39 bases framed from the first base. V was cut back by 0 bases and J by 14 bases, leaving a gap of 16 bases between them. CDR1 MGHRA and CDR2 YSYEKL were looked up in the germline V gene. In total, fewer than 750 healthy bone marrow donors made up the cohort. All cohort members were sampled while nominally healthy, although unrecorded immune exposures were likely present. The donor was CMV seronegative and was included in the group of over 300 seronegative cohort members. A peripheral blood sample was provided by each donor, and peripheral blood mononuclear cells were used for TCR beta sequencing. Genomic DNA extraction from the blood cell samples was performed with the Qiagen DNeasy Blood Extraction Kit. The library was obtained by the immunoSEQ multiplex PCR assay. A mixture of 60 forward primers for TCR Vbeta segments and 13 reverse primers for TCR Jbeta segments was used in the multiplex PCR. Amplification of the CDR3 region of rearranged TCR beta genes was performed with a multiplex PCR assay on genomic DNA. Amplified TCR beta libraries were sequenced as 87-base-pair reads on the Illumina HiSeq System. Per the source publication's procedure: In a later analysis, some 80 million unique TCR beta chains were counted across the 650 to 700 repertoires, and about 10 million of these chains were shared by at least two donors. To remove PCR and sequencing errors, raw reads were error-corrected and collapsed into unique sequences using a nearest-neighbor algorithm that merged closely related sequences. CDR3 sequences were aligned to IMGT reference sequences to assign V, D and J gene segments. Each retained sequence needed at least a six-nucleotide match to both a V gene segment and a J gene segment. A rearrangement counted as productive if the CDR3 had no stop codons and remained in frame with V and J, and every other rearrangement counted as non-productive. CDR3 was defined by IMGT convention, running from the second conserved V-encoded cysteine to the conserved J-encoded phenylalanine. The earlier analysis of 500 to 650 of the donors excluded any sequence lacking an unambiguous match to a single V gene segment. In an earlier analysis of approximately 500 of the donors, a V segment was called functional when productive rearrangements were above 56.7%, and segregating when the standard deviation between donors exceeded 5%. A statistical classification framework was developed to diagnose cytomegalovirus status using the catalog of TCR beta chain sequences. In a later analysis, V and J genes were assigned by comparing TCR nucleotide sequences against IMGT/GENE-DB human TR gene sequences. In a later analysis, CDR3 sequences and most-parsimonious VDJ recombination scenarios were assigned using the TCRdist pipeline. A later analysis defined each TCR beta chain by its CDR3 amino acid sequence plus V-gene family, and excluded reads lacking a unique V-gene family. A later analysis removed 592 highly shared, low-generation-probability nucleotide sequences to deal with suspected cross-contamination and a sequencing artifact. For each public chain, a later analysis derived a clonal expansion index from normalized ranks of inferred template counts within each repertoire. In a later analysis, generation probabilities were computed with a VDJ recombination model fitted to out-of-frame rearrangements, and the resulting probabilities were checked against IGoR. In a later analysis, hypergeometric tests were used to score TCR-TCR, TCR-HLA and TCR-CMV co-occurrence, with a repertoire-size bias correction applied to TCR pairs. To estimate false discovery rates, a later analysis permuted the HLA or CMV assignments 20 times. In a later analysis, co-occurring TCRs were grouped with DBSCAN, and TCRdist sequence similarity was added when clustering was performed within HLA-allele-positive subsets. Repertoires with fewer than 30,000 or more than 120,000 public chains, plus five repertoires with anomalous nucleotide sharing, were excluded from co-occurrence clustering. This is the immuneACCESS table as TCRdb keeps it, with only in-frame sequences that have V and J called. A part of the clones is gone; compared with another copy, unresolved V genes explain less than half, and the rest is unexplained. From that table come the V and J calls and clone size; the DNA was used to work out D and trimming. This sample holds under 200,000 clones; 84% were observed only once. The ten largest make up around 0.96% of the sample.

This TCR was recovered from a man aged 30-40 years in good health and CMV-seronegative. The specimen was PBMCs. The rearranged chain carries TRBV4-1 and TRBJ2-5, with a tentative D gene TRBD1 over 7 matching bases. CDR3 loop: CASSQEDRQGGYF. The bases read TGCGCCAGCAGCCAAGAGGACCGACAGGGAGGCTACTTC.